This TCR beta chain comes out of a study of blood T cell repertoires in COVID-19. Study information: Some COVID-19 samples were acute and others convalescent; all came from the United States, Italy and Spain. From T cells, B-cell-depleted T cells, or PBMCs came the material, which was cDNA or gDNA.

Original analysis: Amplification of reference gene primers provided the estimated nucleated cell counts. Sequenced by immunoSEQ multiplex PCR; TCRdb stores in-frame clones only, minus some. V, J and clone size derive from that table, while D and trimming were established from the DNA sequence. The sample comprises some 95,000 clones, around 80% of which are singletons, and around 24% rests with the top ten. Germline-derived CDR1 and CDR2 are SGHDT and YYEEEE. The CDR3 spans 17 residues. Trimming took 0 bases from V and 6 from J; bases not matched to a gene: 12. The sample taken for sequencing was peripheral blood. The chain recombines TRBV5-6 with TRBJ2-1; 7 nucleotides agree with TRBD2. The clonotype was recovered from a man between 65 and 79 years old with acute or convalescent COVID-19. The CDR3 loop reads CASSLEGWWEGGNEQFF. The CDR3 DNA reads TGTGCCAGCAGCTTGGAGGGTTGGTGGGAGGGTGGCAATGAGCAGTTCTTC.